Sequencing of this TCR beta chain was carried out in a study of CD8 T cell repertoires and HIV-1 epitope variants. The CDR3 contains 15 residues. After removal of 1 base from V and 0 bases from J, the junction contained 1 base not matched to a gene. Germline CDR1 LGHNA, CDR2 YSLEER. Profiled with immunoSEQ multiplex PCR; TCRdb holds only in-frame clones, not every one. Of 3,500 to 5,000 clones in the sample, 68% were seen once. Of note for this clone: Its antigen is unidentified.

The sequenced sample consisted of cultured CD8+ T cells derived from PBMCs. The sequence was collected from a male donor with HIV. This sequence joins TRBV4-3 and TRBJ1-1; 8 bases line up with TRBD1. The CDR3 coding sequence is TGCGCCAGCAGCCAAGGGGACAGGATGAACACTGAAGCTTTCTTT. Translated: CASSQGDRMNTEAFF.